One and the same sample provided the 14 T cell receptor beta chains below, sequenced in a study of T-cell reconstitution after alpha-beta-depleted transplantation in children. This sample's TCRbeta library carried unique molecular identifier barcodes. Via MiXCR, TCRdb re-called the PCR reads, giving one row per CDR3 protein. The sample carries fewer than 400,000 distinct CDR3 sequences, around 25% recorded once. Sequenced material: PBMCs, mostly from graft donor cells, taken 180 days after TCRalphabeta/CD19-depleted stem cell transplant. The receptor source for this set is a male patient younger than 18 who had a stem cell transplant for acute lymphoblastic leukemia, so the T cells may come from the graft donor.

A few counts support this clonotype. The chain links TRBV5-5 to TRBJ1-2; TRBD1 aligns across 7 bases. V was pared by 4 bases and J by 0 bases, with 12 bases of the junction left unmatched. The CDR3 runs 17 residues. Germline assignment: CDR1 SGHKS and CDR2 YYEKEE (reference sequence). The CDR3 nucleotides are TGTGCCAGCAGCCGTTCGTCCCAGACAGGGACTAACTATGGCTACACCTTC. Its protein product is CASSRSSQTGTNYGYTF.

This chain links TRBV3-1 with TRBJ2-3, with a possible D match to TRBD2 (5 bases). V lost 4 bases and J 3 bases, leaving 23 bases between the germline ends. This CDR3 has 18 amino acids. Germline CDR1 LGHDT, CDR2 YNNKEL (reference sequence). CDR3 protein: CASSPEGLAPALTDTQYF. CDR3 nucleotides: TGTGCCAGCAGCCCAGAAGGGCTAGCTCCGGCCCTAACAGATACGCAGTATTTT.

This clonotype was found once. The chain links TRBV15 to TRBJ2-3, with TRBD1 as a possible D gene (8 bases). Trimming cost V 1 base and J 4 bases, with 18 bases left between them. The CDR3 contains 17 residues. Germline CDR1 reads LNHNV; CDR2 reads YYDKDF (reference sequence). The CDR3 protein is CATSRGLLQGGSDTQYF. The CDR3 nucleotides read TGTGCCACCAGCAGAGGACTCCTACAGGGGGGGTCAGATACGCAGTATTTT.

This clonotype has just a few counts. This sequence joins TRBV20-1 and TRBJ2-1, with D tentatively TRBD2 (6 bases). The CDR3 has 13 amino acids. Germline assignment: CDR1 DFQATT and CDR2 SNEGSKA (reference sequence). Trimming removed 8 bases from V and 4 bases from J, with 15 bases in between. Here the CDR3 reads CSWRDAFYNEQFF. Here the CDR3 DNA reads TGCAGTTGGCGGGACGCATTTTACAATGAGCAGTTCTTC.

There are a few counts of this clonotype. J is TRBJ2-7 and V is TRBV9, with a possible D match to TRBD2 (5 bases). The germline V gene has CDR1 SGDLS and CDR2 YYNGEE. The V and J ends lost 3 bases and 7 bases respectively, with 8 bases between them. The CDR3 covers 11 residues. The DNA of the CDR3 is TGTGCCAGCAGCGAGCCGGGGGAGCAGTACTTC. Translation: CASSEPGEQYF. Combining the CDR3 with reference TRBV9 and TRBJ2-7 gives the whole variable domain DSGVTQTPKHLITATGQRVTLRCSPRSGDLSVYWYQQSLDQGLQFLIQYYNGEERAKGNILERFSAQQFPDLHSELNLSSLELGDSALYFCASSEPGEQYFGPGTRLTVT.

The chain recombines TRBV6-5 with TRBJ2-7; 13 bases are a match to TRBD2. Germline CDR1 is MNHEY and CDR2 is SVGAGI. J lost 5 bases, V lost 4 bases, and 5 bases had no gene match. The CDR3 contains 15 residues. The CDR3 here is CASSSGTSGMDEQYF. CDR3 coding DNA: TGTGCCAGCAGTTCCGGGACTAGCGGGATGGACGAGCAGTACTTC.

This clonotype was recorded many times. This chain joins TRBV5-1 and TRBJ1-2, with D unclear. Germline CDR1 and CDR2: SGHRS and YFSETQ. The CDR3 extends over 15 amino acids. Trimming shortened V by 0 bases and J by 2 bases, and 11 bases separated the two germline ends. The CDR3 loop reads CASSLEGPGNYGYTF. The CDR3 coding sequence is TGCGCCAGCAGCTTGGAGGGTCCGGGAAACTATGGCTACACCTTC. The variable domain in full, completed from reference TRBV5-1 and TRBJ1-2, reads KAGVTQTPRYLIKTRGQQVTLSCSPISGHRSVSWYQQTPGQGLQFLFEYFSETQRNKGNFPGRFSGRQFSNSRSEMNVSTLELGDSALYLCASSLEGPGNYGYTFGSGTRLTVV.

This clonotype has ten or more counts. V is TRBV7-7 and J is TRBJ2-1; 7 bases are a match to TRBD2. The CDR3 is made up of 15 amino acids. CDR1 is SSHAT, CDR2 FNYEAQ, per germline (reference sequence). The ends lost 6 bases at V and 0 bases at J; junction bases unmatched: 5. As DNA, the CDR3 is TGTGCCAGCAGTCCTAGCGGTGACTCCTACAATGAGCAGTTCTTC. This gives the protein CASSPSGDSYNEQFF.

The V call is TRBV14, the J call TRBJ1-1; D is perhaps TRBD1 (6 bases). V gave up 0 bases and J gave up 8 bases, with 13 bases separating them. The CDR3 has 14 amino acids. Germline V gives CDR1 SGHDN, CDR2 FVKESK. CDR3 DNA sequence: TGTGCCAGCAGCCAAGACATAAGAACAGGGGAAGCTTTCTTT. This translates into CASSQDIRTGEAFF.

This clonotype showed up just a few times. The chain employs TRBV27 and TRBJ2-3; TRBD1 or TRBD2 may be the D gene (6 bases each). From germline, CDR1 is MNHEY and CDR2 SMNVEV (reference sequence). CDR3 length: 17 residues. V gave up 4 bases and J gave up 2 bases, with 19 bases separating them. CDR3 coding DNA: TGTGCCAGCAGTTCCAAAACAGGGAGGCTCCACACAGATACGCAGTATTTT. Translated, it gives CASSSKTGRLHTDTQYF.

J is TRBJ1-1 and V is TRBV24-1; D gene uncertain. This CDR3 comprises 12 residues. The ends were cut back, 2 bases at V and 1 base at J, with 1 base in the middle. CDR1 is KGHDR and CDR2 is SFDVKD in the germline V gene. CDR3 sequence reads: CATSDSNTEAFF. In DNA form, the CDR3 reads TGTGCCACCAGTGATTCGAACACTGAAGCTTTCTTT.

This chain uses TRBV12-3 or TRBV12-4 with TRBJ2-1; TRBD1 aligns across 11 bases. The CDR3 is 15 residues long. The ends lost 8 bases at V and 0 bases at J; junction bases unmatched: 3. CDR3 bases: TGTGCCAGCGCCGGGACAGGGGGCTCCTACAATGAGCAGTTCTTC. Amino acids: CASAGTGGSYNEQFF.

The V gene is TRBV5-1, the J gene TRBJ2-7, with D maybe TRBD1 (6 bases). The CDR3 has 13 residues. CDR1 and CDR2 (germline): SGHRS, YFSETQ. The V end was cut by 5 bases, the J end by 4 bases, with 13 bases between. The CDR3 region has the DNA TGCGCCAGCAGGTGGGGGCCTCGTTACGAGCAGTACTTC. Translation gives CASRWGPRYEQYF.

The rearrangement uses TRBV14 and TRBJ2-1; unclear D gene. The CDR3 totals 14 residues. CDR1 is SGHDN, CDR2 FVKESK, per germline. Trimming took 4 bases from V and 3 from J, leaving 10 bases between them. In nucleotides, the CDR3 is TGTGCCAGCAGCCGACCTGTCCTCTACAATGAGCAGTTCTTC. It translates to CASSRPVLYNEQFF.